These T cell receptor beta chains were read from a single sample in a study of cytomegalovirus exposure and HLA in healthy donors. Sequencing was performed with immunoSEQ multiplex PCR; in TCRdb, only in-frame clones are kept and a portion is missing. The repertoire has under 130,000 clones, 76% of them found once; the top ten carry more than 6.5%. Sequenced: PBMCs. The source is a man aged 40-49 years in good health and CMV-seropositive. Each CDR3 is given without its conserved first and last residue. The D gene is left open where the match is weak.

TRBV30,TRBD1,AWRAPSTGGTEAF
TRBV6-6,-,ATHREYGYT
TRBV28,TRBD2,ASSLKGLAGYEQF
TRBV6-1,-,ASSARGGEGYGYT
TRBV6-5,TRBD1,ASRTRGWGHT
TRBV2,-,ASSRWTDQETQY
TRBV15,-,ATSRDREPTSGANVLT
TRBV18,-,ASSPVGTITGELF
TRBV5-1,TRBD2,AGKPGLGPYEQY
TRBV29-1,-,SVEVPSQETQY